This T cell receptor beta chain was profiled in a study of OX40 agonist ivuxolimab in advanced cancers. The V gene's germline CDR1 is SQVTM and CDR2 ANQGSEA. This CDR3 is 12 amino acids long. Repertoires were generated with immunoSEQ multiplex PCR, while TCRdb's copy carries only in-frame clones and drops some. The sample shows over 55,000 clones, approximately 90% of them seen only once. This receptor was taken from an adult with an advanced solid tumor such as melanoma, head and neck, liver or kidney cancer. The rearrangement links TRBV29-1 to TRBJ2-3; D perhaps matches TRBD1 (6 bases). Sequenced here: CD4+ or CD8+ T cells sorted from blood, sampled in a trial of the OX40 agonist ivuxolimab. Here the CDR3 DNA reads TGCAGTACCCAGTCCACAGGGGATACGCAGTATTTT. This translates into CSTQSTGDTQYF.